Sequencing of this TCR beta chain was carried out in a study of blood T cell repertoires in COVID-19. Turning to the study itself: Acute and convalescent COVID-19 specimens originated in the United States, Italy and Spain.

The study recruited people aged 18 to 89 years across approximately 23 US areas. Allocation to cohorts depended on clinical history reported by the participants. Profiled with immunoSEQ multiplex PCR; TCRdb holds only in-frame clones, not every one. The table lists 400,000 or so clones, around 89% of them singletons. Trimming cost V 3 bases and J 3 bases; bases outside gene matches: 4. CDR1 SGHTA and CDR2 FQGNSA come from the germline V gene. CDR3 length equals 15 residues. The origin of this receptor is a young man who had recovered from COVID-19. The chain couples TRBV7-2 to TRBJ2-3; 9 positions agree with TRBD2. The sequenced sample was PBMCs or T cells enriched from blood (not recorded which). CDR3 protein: CASSFVAGATDTQYF. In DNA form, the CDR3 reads TGTGCCAGCAGCTTCGTAGCGGGAGCAACAGATACGCAGTATTTT.